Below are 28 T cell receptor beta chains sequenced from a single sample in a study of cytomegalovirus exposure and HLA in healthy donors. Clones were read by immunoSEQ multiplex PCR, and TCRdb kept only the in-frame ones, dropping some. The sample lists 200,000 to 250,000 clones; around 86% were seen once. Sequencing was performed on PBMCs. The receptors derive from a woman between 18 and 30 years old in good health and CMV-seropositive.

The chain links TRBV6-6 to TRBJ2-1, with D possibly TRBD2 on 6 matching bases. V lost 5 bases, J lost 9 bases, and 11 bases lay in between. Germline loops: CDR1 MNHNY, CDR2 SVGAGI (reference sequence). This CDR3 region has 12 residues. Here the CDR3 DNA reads TGTGCCAGCAGTCTCATCGGGGGTGAGCAGTTCTTC. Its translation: CASSLIGGEQFF.

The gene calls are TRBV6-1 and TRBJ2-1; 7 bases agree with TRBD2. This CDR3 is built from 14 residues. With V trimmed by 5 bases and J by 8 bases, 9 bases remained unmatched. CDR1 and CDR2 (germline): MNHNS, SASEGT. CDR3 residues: CASSRAGSFDEQFF. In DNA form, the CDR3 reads TGTGCCAGCAGTCGAGCGGGATCTTTCGATGAGCAGTTCTTC.

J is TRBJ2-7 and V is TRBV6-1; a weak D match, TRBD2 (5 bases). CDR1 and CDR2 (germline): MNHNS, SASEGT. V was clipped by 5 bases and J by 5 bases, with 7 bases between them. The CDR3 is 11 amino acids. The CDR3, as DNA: TGTGCCAGCAGTACGGGAAACGAGCAGTACTTC. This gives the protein CASSTGNEQYF.

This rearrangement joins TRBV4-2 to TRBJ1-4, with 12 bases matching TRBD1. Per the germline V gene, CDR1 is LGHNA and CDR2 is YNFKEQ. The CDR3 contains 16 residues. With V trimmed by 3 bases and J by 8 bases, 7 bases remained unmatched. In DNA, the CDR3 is TGTGCCAGCAGCCAGAATCCGGGACAGGGGGCCGAAAAACTGTTTTTT. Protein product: CASSQNPGQGAEKLFF.

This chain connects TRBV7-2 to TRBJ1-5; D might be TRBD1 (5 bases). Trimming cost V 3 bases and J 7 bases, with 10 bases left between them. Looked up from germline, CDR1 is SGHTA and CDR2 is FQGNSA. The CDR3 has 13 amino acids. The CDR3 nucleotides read TGTGCCAGCAGCTTCCAGGGCCGACAGCCCCAGCATTTT. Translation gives CASSFQGRQPQHF.

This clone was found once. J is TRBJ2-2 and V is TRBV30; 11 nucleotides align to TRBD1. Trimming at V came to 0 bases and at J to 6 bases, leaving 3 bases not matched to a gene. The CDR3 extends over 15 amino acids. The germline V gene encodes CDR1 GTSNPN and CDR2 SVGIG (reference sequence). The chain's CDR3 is CAWSVGDRGAGELFF. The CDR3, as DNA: TGTGCCTGGAGTGTAGGGGACAGGGGGGCCGGGGAGCTGTTTTTT.

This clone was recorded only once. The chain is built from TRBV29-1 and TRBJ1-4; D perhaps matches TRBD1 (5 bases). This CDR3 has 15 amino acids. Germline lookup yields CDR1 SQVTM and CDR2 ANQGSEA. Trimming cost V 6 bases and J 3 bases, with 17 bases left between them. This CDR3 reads CSVTGEGRANEKLFF. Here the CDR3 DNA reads TGCAGCGTCACGGGGGAGGGTAGGGCTAATGAAAAACTGTTTTTT.

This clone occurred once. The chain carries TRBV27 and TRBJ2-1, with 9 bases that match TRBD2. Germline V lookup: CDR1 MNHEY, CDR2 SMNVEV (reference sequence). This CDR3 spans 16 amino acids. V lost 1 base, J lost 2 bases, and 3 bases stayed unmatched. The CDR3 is CASSLYSGSPYNEQFF. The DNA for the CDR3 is TGTGCCAGCAGTTTATATAGCGGGAGCCCCTACAATGAGCAGTTCTTC.

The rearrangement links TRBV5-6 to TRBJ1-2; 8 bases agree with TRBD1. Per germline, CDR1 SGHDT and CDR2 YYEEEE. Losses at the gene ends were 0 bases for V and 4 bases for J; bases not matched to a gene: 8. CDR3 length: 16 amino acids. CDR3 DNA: TGTGCCAGCAGCTTGGTTGGAGGACAGGGTATCTATGGCTACACCTTC. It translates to CASSLVGGQGIYGYTF.

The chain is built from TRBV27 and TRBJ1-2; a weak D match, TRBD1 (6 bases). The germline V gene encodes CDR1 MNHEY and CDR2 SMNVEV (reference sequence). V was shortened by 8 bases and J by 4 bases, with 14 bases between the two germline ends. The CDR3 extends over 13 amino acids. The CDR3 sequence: CASGTGYAYGYTF. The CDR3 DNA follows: TGTGCCAGCGGAACAGGGTATGCCTATGGCTACACCTTC.

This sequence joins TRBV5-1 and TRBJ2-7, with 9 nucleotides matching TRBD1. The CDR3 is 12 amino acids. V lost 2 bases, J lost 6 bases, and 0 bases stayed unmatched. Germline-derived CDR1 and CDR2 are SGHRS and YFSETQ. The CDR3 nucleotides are TGCGCCAGCAGCTTACAGGGGGCCGAGCAGTACTTC. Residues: CASSLQGAEQYF.

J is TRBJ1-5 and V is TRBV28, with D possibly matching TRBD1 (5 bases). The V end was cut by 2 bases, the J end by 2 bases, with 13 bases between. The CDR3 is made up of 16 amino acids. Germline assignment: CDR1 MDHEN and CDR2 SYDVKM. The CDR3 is CASSLTAARGNQPQHF. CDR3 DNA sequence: TGTGCCAGCAGTTTAACGGCGGCCAGGGGCAATCAGCCCCAGCATTTT.

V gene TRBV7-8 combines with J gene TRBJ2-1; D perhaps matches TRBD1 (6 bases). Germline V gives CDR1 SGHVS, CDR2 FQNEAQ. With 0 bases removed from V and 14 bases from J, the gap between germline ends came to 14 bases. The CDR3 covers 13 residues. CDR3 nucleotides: TGTGCCAGCAGCTTAGCGGGACAATGGATGAAGTTCTTC. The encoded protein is CASSLAGQWMKFF. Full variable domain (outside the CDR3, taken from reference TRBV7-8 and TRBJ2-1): GAGVSQSPRYKVAKRGQDVALRCDPISGHVSLFWYQQALGQGPEFLTYFQNEAQLDKSGLPSDRFFAERPEGSVSTLKIQRTQQEDSAVYLCASSLAGQWMKFFGPGTRLTVL.

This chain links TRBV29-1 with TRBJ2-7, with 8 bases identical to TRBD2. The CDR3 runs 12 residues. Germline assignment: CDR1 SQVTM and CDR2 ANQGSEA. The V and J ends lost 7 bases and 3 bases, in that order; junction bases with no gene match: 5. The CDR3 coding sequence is TGCAGCGCCCAGCGGGAGAGCTACGAGCAGTACTTC. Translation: CSAQRESYEQYF.

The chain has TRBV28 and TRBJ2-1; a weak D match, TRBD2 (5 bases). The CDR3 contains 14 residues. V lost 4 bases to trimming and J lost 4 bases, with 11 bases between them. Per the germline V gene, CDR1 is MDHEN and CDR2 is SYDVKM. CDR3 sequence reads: CASSSGMIYNEQFF. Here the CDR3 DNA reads TGTGCCAGCAGTTCCGGGATGATTTACAATGAGCAGTTCTTC.

CDR3 sequence reads: CASSLARNRYEQYF. The DNA of the CDR3 is TGTGCCAGCAGCTTAGCGCGTAACCGGTACGAGCAGTACTTC. The chain carries TRBV7-9 and TRBJ2-7; D remains unclear. CDR3 size: 14 residues. Germline V gene sequence: CDR1 SEHNR, CDR2 FQNEAQ (reference sequence). V was pared by 0 bases and J by 4 bases, with 10 bases between.

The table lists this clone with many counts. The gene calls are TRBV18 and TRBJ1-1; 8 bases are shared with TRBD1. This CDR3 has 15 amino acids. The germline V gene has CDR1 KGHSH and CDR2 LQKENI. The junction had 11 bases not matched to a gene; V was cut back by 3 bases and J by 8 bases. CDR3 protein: CASSPSEDRVSEAFF. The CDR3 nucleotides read TGTGCCAGCTCACCGTCGGAGGACAGGGTGTCCGAAGCTTTCTTT.

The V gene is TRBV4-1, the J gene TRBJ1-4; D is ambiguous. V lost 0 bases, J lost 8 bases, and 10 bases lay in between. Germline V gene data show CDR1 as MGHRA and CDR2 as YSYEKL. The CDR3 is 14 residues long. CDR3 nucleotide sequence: TGCGCCAGCAGCCAAGAAGGAGGAAAGGAAAAACTGTTTTTT. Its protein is CASSQEGGKEKLFF.

The chain's CDR3 is CASRGEVTNEKLFF. CDR3 bases: TGTGCCAGCCGGGGGGAGGTAACTAATGAAAAACTGTTTTTT. The V gene is TRBV28, the J gene TRBJ1-4; a possible D gene is TRBD1 (5 bases). The CDR3 covers 14 residues. In germline, CDR1 is MDHEN, CDR2 SYDVKM. V shed 8 bases and J shed 1 base, with 11 bases lying between them. The variable domain in full, completed from reference TRBV28 and TRBJ1-4, reads DVKVTQSSRYLVKRTGEKVFLECVQDMDHENMFWYRQDPGLGLRLIYFSYDVKMKEKGDIPEGYSVSREKKERFSLILESASTNQTSMYLCASRGEVTNEKLFFGSGTQLSVL.

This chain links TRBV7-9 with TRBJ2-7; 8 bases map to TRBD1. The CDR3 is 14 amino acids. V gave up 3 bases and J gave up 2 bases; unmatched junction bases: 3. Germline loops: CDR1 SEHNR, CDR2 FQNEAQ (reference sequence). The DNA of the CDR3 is TGTGCCAGCAGCTTCGACAGGGGCACCTACGAGCAGTACTTC. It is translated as CASSFDRGTYEQYF.

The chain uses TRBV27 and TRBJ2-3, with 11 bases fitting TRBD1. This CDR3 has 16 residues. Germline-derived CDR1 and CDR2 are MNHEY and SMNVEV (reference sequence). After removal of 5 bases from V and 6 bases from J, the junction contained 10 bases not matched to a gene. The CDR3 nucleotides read TGTGCCAGCAGTCGAACTACCGGGACAGGGGGGGATACGCAGTATTTT. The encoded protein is CASSRTTGTGGDTQYF.

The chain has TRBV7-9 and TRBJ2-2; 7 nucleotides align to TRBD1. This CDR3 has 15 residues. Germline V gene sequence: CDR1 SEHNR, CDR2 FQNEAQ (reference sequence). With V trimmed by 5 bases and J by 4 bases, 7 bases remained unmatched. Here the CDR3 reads CASSLISGGTGELFF. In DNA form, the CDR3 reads TGTGCCAGCAGCCTGATATCAGGGGGCACCGGGGAGCTGTTTTTT.

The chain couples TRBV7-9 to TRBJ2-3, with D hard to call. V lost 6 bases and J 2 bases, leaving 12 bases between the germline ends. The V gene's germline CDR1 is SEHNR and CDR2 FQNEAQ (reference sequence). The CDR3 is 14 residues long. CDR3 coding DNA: TGTGCCAGCAGTCCGGATCGGGTCACAGATACGCAGTATTTT. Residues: CASSPDRVTDTQYF.

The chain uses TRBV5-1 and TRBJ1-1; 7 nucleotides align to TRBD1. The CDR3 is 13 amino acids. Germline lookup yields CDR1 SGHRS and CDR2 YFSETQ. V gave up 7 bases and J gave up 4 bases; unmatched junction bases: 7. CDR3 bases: TGCGCCAGCGGGTACGACAGGGCCACTGAAGCTTTCTTT. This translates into CASGYDRATEAFF.

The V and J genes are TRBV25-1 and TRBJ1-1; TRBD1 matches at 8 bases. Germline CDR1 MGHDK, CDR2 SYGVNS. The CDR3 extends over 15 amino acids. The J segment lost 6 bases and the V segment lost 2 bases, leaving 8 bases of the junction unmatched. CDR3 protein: CASSEGQGGFAEAFF. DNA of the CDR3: TGTGCCAGCAGTGAAGGACAGGGAGGATTTGCTGAAGCTTTCTTT.

CDR3 region: CASSQSGSVDTQYF. The CDR3 DNA reads TGTGCCAGCAGCCAGAGCGGGAGCGTAGATACGCAGTATTTT. This chain joins TRBV6-4 and TRBJ2-3; 8 nucleotides match TRBD2. Germline CDR1 is MRHNA and CDR2 is SNTAGT. Trimming at V came to 6 bases and at J to 5 bases, leaving 7 bases not matched to a gene. This CDR3 spans 14 amino acids.

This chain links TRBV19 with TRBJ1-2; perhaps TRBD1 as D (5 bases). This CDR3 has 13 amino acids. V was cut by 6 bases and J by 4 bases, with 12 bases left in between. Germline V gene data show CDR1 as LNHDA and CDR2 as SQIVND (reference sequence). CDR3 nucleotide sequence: TGTGCCAGTAGCAATCTAGGGGTCTATGGCTACACCTTC. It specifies CASSNLGVYGYTF.

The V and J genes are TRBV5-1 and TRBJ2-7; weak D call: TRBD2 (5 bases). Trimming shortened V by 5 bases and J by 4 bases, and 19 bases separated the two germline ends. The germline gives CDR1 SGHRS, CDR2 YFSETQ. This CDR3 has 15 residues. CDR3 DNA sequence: TGCGCCAGCAGTCTTGGACTCGGGGAGCTTTACGAGCAGTACTTC. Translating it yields CASSLGLGELYEQYF.